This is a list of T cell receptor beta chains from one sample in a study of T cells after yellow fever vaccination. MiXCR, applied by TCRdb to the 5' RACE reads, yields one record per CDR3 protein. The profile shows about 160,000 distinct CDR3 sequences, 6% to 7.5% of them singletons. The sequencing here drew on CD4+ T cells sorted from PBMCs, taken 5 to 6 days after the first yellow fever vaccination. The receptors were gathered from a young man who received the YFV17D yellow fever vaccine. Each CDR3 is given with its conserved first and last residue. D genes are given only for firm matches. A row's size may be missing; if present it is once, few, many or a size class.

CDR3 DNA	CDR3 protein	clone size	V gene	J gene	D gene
TGTGCCAGCAGCGATCCCACAGGGTTGACCCAGTACTTC	CASSDPTGLTQYF	many	TRBV25-1	TRBJ2-5	.
TGTGCCATCAGTGACAAGGAGAATCAGCCCCAGCATTTT	CAISDKENQPQHF	.	TRBV10-3	TRBJ1-5	.
TGCAGTGCTTCCCCGGGGGGGCGCCGACTGAACGATGGCTACACCTTC	CSASPGGRRLNDGYTF	.	TRBV20-1	TRBJ1-2	.
TGTGCCAGCAGCCGGAGACAGGGCTCCTACAATGAGCAGTTCTTC	CASSRRQGSYNEQFF	many	TRBV7-9	TRBJ2-1	TRBD1
TGCGCCAGCAGTATACAGGGGAGACAGTACACCGGGGAGCTGTTTTTT	CASSIQGRQYTGELFF	few	TRBV5-1	TRBJ2-2	TRBD1
TGTGCCAGCAGCTTCCGCCAGGGCGGAGAGACCCAGTACTTC	CASSFRQGGETQYF	many	TRBV5-6	TRBJ2-5	.
TGCAGTGCTCGGGGAGTAAGGAGGACTGAAGCTTTCTTT	CSARGVRRTEAFF	.	TRBV20-1	TRBJ1-1	.
TGCAGCGTTGGAGGGACAGGGGGCAAGTATGGCTACACCTTC	CSVGGTGGKYGYTF	.	TRBV29-1	TRBJ1-2	TRBD1
TGTGCCAGCAGCCAGACCCGGGACCTGCGATCCTACGAGCAGTACTTC	CASSQTRDLRSYEQYF	few	TRBV4-2	TRBJ2-7	.
TGTGCCAGCAGTTTACAGGGACAGGGGTTAGCCTACACCTTC	CASSLQGQGLAYTF	.	TRBV6-5	TRBJ1-2	TRBD1
TGCAGTGCGTACCGGGGATCTACGGCCAAAAACATTCAGTACTTC	CSAYRGSTAKNIQYF	few	TRBV20-1	TRBJ2-4	.
TGCAGTGCTACCCGGGCGCTGAGATATAGCAAGCAGCCCCAGCATTTT	CSATRALRYSKQPQHF	.	TRBV20-1	TRBJ1-5	.
TGTGCCAGCAGCGGCGTTAGCGGGGGCCAAGAGACCCAGTACTTC	CASSGVSGGQETQYF	many	TRBV7-2	TRBJ2-5	TRBD2
TGTGCCAGCAGCGTTACAGGGCGTGAGGAGCAGTTCTTC	CASSVTGREEQFF	few	TRBV7-2	TRBJ2-1	.
TGTTCCAGCAGTAGAGGGGGCAGCTCCTACGAGCAGTACTTC	CSSSRGGSSYEQYF	.	TRBV12-3/TRBV12-4	TRBJ2-7	TRBD1
TGTGCCAGCCATTCACAGGGCCCTAATTCACCCCTCCACTTT	CASHSQGPNSPLHF	many	TRBV7-2	TRBJ1-6	.
TGTGCCAGCAGTTCGCACTCAGGGGGCGTAGCTGAAGCTTTCTTT	CASSSHSGGVAEAFF	few	TRBV27	TRBJ1-1	TRBD1
TGTGCCAGCAGCTTAGCCGGGTCCCCAGATACGCAGTATTTT	CASSLAGSPDTQYF	many	TRBV7-6	TRBJ2-3	.
TGTGCCAGCAGCACCGGGACAGATGATCAGCCCCAGCATTTT	CASSTGTDDQPQHF	many	TRBV7-9	TRBJ1-5	TRBD1
TGTGCCAGTAGTACCATGGGGAGCAATCAGCCCCAGCATTTT	CASSTMGSNQPQHF	many	TRBV19	TRBJ1-5	.
TGTGCCAGCAGCCCGGCCCCAGCGGGGGGCACAGATACGCAGTATTTT	CASSPAPAGGTDTQYF	many	TRBV7-2	TRBJ2-3	TRBD2
TGTGCCAGCTCACCTCCCCCGCCAGGCGAGCAGTACTTC	CASSPPPPGEQYF	.	TRBV18	TRBJ2-7	.
TGTGCCAGCAGCGATGGACAGGGGGCTGTTACTGAGCAGTTCTTC	CASSDGQGAVTEQFF	.	TRBV7-2	TRBJ2-1	TRBD1
TGCGCCAGCAGCAAGGACAGGGAGCCTGAAGCTTTCTTT	CASSKDREPEAFF	.	TRBV4-1	TRBJ1-1	TRBD1
TGTGCCAGCACTCGAGCCGGGGCGGAGGGCAATGAGCAGTTCTTC	CASTRAGAEGNEQFF	many	TRBV12-3/TRBV12-4	TRBJ2-1	.
TGTGCCAGCGGGGGGCGAACTAGCGGTCAAGAGACCCAGTACTTC	CASGGRTSGQETQYF	many	TRBV2	TRBJ2-5	TRBD2
TGTGCCAGCAGTCCCGGACAGAGTTTTAACTATGGCTACACCTTC	CASSPGQSFNYGYTF	.	TRBV28	TRBJ1-2	.
TGTGCCAGCAGCTTATCTGTAGAGGACATTCAGTACTTC	CASSLSVEDIQYF	many	TRBV7-9	TRBJ2-4	.
TGTGCCAGCAGCTTAGTGGGACTAGCGACAGATACGCAGTATTTT	CASSLVGLATDTQYF	.	TRBV7-2	TRBJ2-3	TRBD2
TGTGCCAGCAGTTATCGTACCCTAGCGAACCCAGAGACCCAGTACTTC	CASSYRTLANPETQYF	many	TRBV6-5	TRBJ2-5	.
TGTGCCAGCAGTTTAGGGGCAGGCTATTTTCCTCGAAATGGCTACACCTTC	CASSLGAGYFPRNGYTF	.	TRBV27	TRBJ1-2	.
TGTGCCAGCAGTTCTGCTGGGGCCAACGTCCTGACTTTC	CASSSAGANVLTF	few	TRBV12-3/TRBV12-4	TRBJ2-6	.
TGTGCCTGGAGTTTAACGGATTATAATTCACCCCTCCACTTT	CAWSLTDYNSPLHF	.	TRBV30	TRBJ1-6	.
TGTGCCAGCAGCTTAGGGGGGGCGGGGGAGACCCAGTACTTC	CASSLGGAGETQYF	many	TRBV7-2	TRBJ2-5	.
TGTGCCAGCAGCTTAGAACTAGATGTGTCCTACGAGCAGTACTTC	CASSLELDVSYEQYF	many	TRBV7-2	TRBJ2-7	.
TGTGCCAGCAGCTTAGCCCTTCCCGGCAGGGCGCGGGGACTGAGCACAGATACGCAGTATTTT	CASSLALPGRARGLSTDTQYF	few	TRBV7-2	TRBJ2-3	.
TGCGCCAGCAGCTTGGGGGACAACTTTAGCAGTGAAGCTTTCTTT	CASSLGDNFSSEAFF	few	TRBV5-1	TRBJ1-1	.
TGTGTCAACGAGCGGGGGCCAGCAGATACGCAGTATTTT	CVNERGPADTQYF	many	TRBV12-3/TRBV12-4	TRBJ2-3	TRBD2
TGTGCCAGCAGCTCCCAGCGGGGGCGCACAGATACGCAGTATTTT	CASSSQRGRTDTQYF	.	TRBV7-3	TRBJ2-3	TRBD2
TGCAGCGTAAGCGCTGGGTGGGGGATGAACACTGAAGCTTTCTTT	CSVSAGWGMNTEAFF	few	TRBV29-1	TRBJ1-1	.
TGTGCCAGCAGGGCAGGGGGCCCGGCTCAGCCCCAGCATTTT	CASRAGGPAQPQHF	.	TRBV6-2/TRBV6-3	TRBJ1-5	TRBD1
TGTGCCAGCAGCCTGACAGCGAACACTGAAGCTTTCTTT	CASSLTANTEAFF	many	TRBV7-3	TRBJ1-1	.
TGCGCCAGCAGCCCTTCGAGTCTTGGGGGGACAAGAGGCTACACCTTC	CASSPSSLGGTRGYTF	many	TRBV4-3	TRBJ1-2	.
TGTGCCAGCAGTTACTCGACGGGTGTCGATGTCTACGAGCAGTACTTC	CASSYSTGVDVYEQYF	many	TRBV6-5	TRBJ2-7	.
TGCGCCAGCAGCCCCCTGGGGACCCCGGCTTTCTTT	CASSPLGTPAFF	.	TRBV5-1	TRBJ1-1	.
TGCAGTGCCGGCCCCCTGGATACGCAGTATTTT	CSAGPLDTQYF	few	TRBV20-1	TRBJ2-3	.
TGCGCCAGCAGCTTGGGCCAGGGTGAAGACGAGCAGTACTTC	CASSLGQGEDEQYF	.	TRBV5-1	TRBJ2-7	.
TGTGCCAGCAGCGCACAGGGGATCGAGCAGTACTTC	CASSAQGIEQYF	many	TRBV11-2	TRBJ2-7	TRBD1
TGCAGTGCTGGTCGGGGTTACAATCAGCCCCAGCATTTT	CSAGRGYNQPQHF	many	TRBV20-1	TRBJ1-5	.
TGTGCCAGCAGTTCCGGGGTTAACACCGGGGAGCTGTTTTTT	CASSSGVNTGELFF	many	TRBV12-3/TRBV12-4	TRBJ2-2	.
TGCGCCAGCAGCCAAGATAACAGGGACGGCTACACCTTC	CASSQDNRDGYTF	few	TRBV4-3	TRBJ1-2	.
TGTGCCAGCAGCTTAGGGCCTCCCTCTTACACCGGGGAGCTGTTTTTT	CASSLGPPSYTGELFF	many	TRBV7-2	TRBJ2-2	.
TGTGCCACCAGCAGAGATCCAGGGGGGTGGAATGAGCAGTTCTTC	CATSRDPGGWNEQFF	many	TRBV15	TRBJ2-1	.
TGTGCCAGCAGCGTTGCCCCAGGGGACTATGGCTACACCTTC	CASSVAPGDYGYTF	.	TRBV5-5	TRBJ1-2	.
TGCGCCAGCAGCTTGGCCAGAGGTGGAACAGATACGCAGTATTTT	CASSLARGGTDTQYF	many	TRBV5-1	TRBJ2-3	.
TGTGCCAGCAGTTACGGGTTAGGATACACCTTC	CASSYGLGYTF	few	TRBV6-5	TRBJ1-2	.
TGTGCCAGCAGCGTGGGACAGTCAGTCACTGAAGCTTTCTTT	CASSVGQSVTEAFF	many	TRBV7-2	TRBJ1-1	TRBD1
TGTGCCAGCAACGGCCCCAACTATGGCTACACCTTC	CASNGPNYGYTF	many	TRBV6-5	TRBJ1-2	.
TGCGCCAGCAGCTTGGCCCTACAGGGGGCCAACGAGCAGTACTTC	CASSLALQGANEQYF	many	TRBV5-1	TRBJ2-7	TRBD1
TGTGCCAGCTCCCGGGACTCCGGCCCCGGGGAGCTGTTTTTT	CASSRDSGPGELFF	.	TRBV6-2/TRBV6-3	TRBJ2-2	.